The 7 T cell receptor beta chains in this list originate from one sample, sequenced in a study of blood T cell repertoires in COVID-19. TCRdb's copy holds only in-frame clones and misses some; the assay was immunoSEQ multiplex PCR. Counted here are 150,000 to 250,000 clones, almost 85% occurring once; the ten biggest clones make up 6% to 8%. The material sequenced was peripheral blood. The receptors derive from a human donor with acute or convalescent COVID-19. The donor label of this sample is uncertain.

This clone has only a few counts. DNA for the CDR3: TGTGCCAGCAGTTACCCCCGTAGCGGAGCTACCTACGAGCAGTACTTC. The encoded protein is CASSYPRSGATYEQYF. The chain links TRBV6-2 or TRBV6-3 to TRBJ2-7; D might be TRBD2 (6 bases). There are 16 residues in the CDR3. The V end lost 2 bases, the J end lost 2 bases, and 16 bases lay between the germline ends. The germline gives CDR1 MNHEY, CDR2 SVGEGT.

This chain joins TRBV4-1 and TRBJ2-1; 8 bases agree with TRBD2. V lost 4 bases to trimming and J lost 4 bases; unmatched junction nucleotides: 0. The CDR3 covers 13 residues. Germline CDR1 reads MGHRA; CDR2 reads YSYEKL. The CDR3 DNA reads TGCGCCAGCAGCCTAGCGGGGTACAATGAGCAGTTCTTC. Translation gives CASSLAGYNEQFF.

This chain links TRBV7-2 with TRBJ2-1, with D possibly matching TRBD2 (6 bases). This CDR3 is 17 amino acids long. Germline V gives CDR1 SGHTA, CDR2 FQGNSA. V lost 3 bases and J lost 9, with 24 bases in between. The CDR3 DNA reads as TGTGCCAGCAGCTTGGTACGGGGAGGCCGGGTGATGGGTGAGCAGTTCTTC. Protein: CASSLVRGGRVMGEQFF.

The chain uses TRBV19 and TRBJ2-2; the match to TRBD2 covers 7 bases. CDR1 LNHDA and CDR2 SQIVND come from the germline V gene (reference sequence). The CDR3 is made up of 15 amino acids. V shed 4 bases, J shed 2 bases, and the junction held 4 bases outside the gene matches. The CDR3 reads CASSTSGTNTGELFF. The CDR3 nucleotides are TGTGCCAGTAGTACGAGCGGGACCAACACCGGGGAGCTGTTTTTT.

The chain is built from TRBV6-5 and TRBJ1-2; 7 positions agree with TRBD1. V lost 4 bases, J lost 7 bases, and 15 bases stayed unmatched. The CDR3 extends over 16 amino acids. Germline assignment: CDR1 MNHEY and CDR2 SVGAGI. CDR3 loop: CASSFISRDSRFGYTF. CDR3 coding DNA: TGTGCCAGCAGTTTTATTAGCCGGGACAGCCGTTTTGGCTACACCTTC.

The chain uses TRBV15 and TRBJ1-5; TRBD1 agrees at 9 bases. CDR3 size: 15 residues. The junction had 3 bases not matched to a gene; V was cut back by 1 base and J by 5 bases. In germline, CDR1 is LNHNV, CDR2 YYDKDF (reference sequence). The CDR3, as DNA: TGTGCCACCAGCAGAGGACGGGACAGGGATCAGCCCCAGCATTTT. It codes for CATSRGRDRDQPQHF.

This clone was seen a single time. The gene calls are TRBV4-1 and TRBJ2-3, with 7 bases identical to TRBD2. The germline V gene has CDR1 MGHRA and CDR2 YSYEKL. This CDR3 spans 15 amino acids. After removal of 4 bases from V and 4 bases from J, the junction contained 8 bases not matched to a gene. CDR3 nucleotide sequence: TGCGCCAGCAGCCTCCCCGGGGGGAGCGCAGATACGCAGTATTTT. Amino acid sequence: CASSLPGGSADTQYF.